What follows describes a single T cell receptor (beta chain). Its antigen remains unidentified. MiXCR was run by TCRdb on the 5' RACE reads, yielding one entry per CDR3 protein. The data show nearly 250,000 distinct CDR3 sequences, around 7% seen once. Healthy Caucasians made up all donors. These data are taken from a study of identical twins. Study conclusions and caveats: Sequences that were beta out-of-frame showed weaker excess twin sharing. The study found excess low generation probability among twin-shared out-of-frame alpha sequences.

These data also formed part of another study, on yellow fever vaccine responses in identical twins.

Input material: memory (CD45RO+) T cells sorted from blood. The TCR comes from a woman younger than 35 in good health.

In DNA form, the CDR3 reads TGTGCCAGCAGTGAGCAGGGACTTACCGGGGAGCTGTTTTTT. Protein: CASSEQGLTGELFF. The chain links TRBV2 to TRBJ2-2; D is possibly TRBD2 (6 bases). The CDR3 totals 14 residues. V was trimmed by 3 bases and J by 5 bases, leaving 10 bases between them. The germline CDR1 and CDR2 sequences are SNHLY and FYNNEI.